This T cell receptor (beta chain) was documented in a study of cytotoxic CD8 clonotypes in ibrutinib-treated CLL. Target depth was 1 in 200,000 to 1 in 1 million T cells, about 10x per clonotype. TCRdb's table, derived via immunoSEQ multiplex PCR, lists solely in-frame clones and lacks some. The sample consists of a few hundred thousand clones, about 64% of them appearing once. Only a few counts were recorded for this clone. Trimming took 2 bases from V and 2 from J; bases not matched to a gene: 3. Germline V CDR1 and CDR2: ENHRY, SYGVKD. CDR3 size: 15 residues. The rearrangement joins TRBV10-3 to TRBJ2-7, with TRBD2 matching 10 bases. The clonotype comes from a human donor with chronic lymphocytic leukemia. The source material was PBMCs, sampled after 36 months of ibrutinib treatment. The CDR3 DNA follows: TGTGCCATCAGTGAGAGGACTAGCGGAACCTACGAGCAGTACTTC. Its translation is CAISERTSGTYEQYF.